A selection of T cell receptor beta chains follows, all from one sample in a study of molecular identifiers for immune sequencing clone quantification. TCRdb analysed the PCR reads with MiXCR anew, one entry per CDR3 protein. The sample yields about 510,000 distinct CDR3 sequences, about 25% seen once. Sequencing was performed on naive CD8+ T cells from blood, with Jurkat cell RNA spiked in. The source of these receptors is a human donor in good health. Some libraries in this study had Jurkat cell RNA spiked in. Each CDR3 is given with its conserved first and last residue. A D gene is named only where the DNA matches it firmly. Size is stated for part of the rows, as once, few or many counts, or as a class when the clone is expanded.

V	size	J	D	CDR3
TRBV5-4	NA	TRBJ2-4	TRBD1	CASSPTGDKNIQYF
TRBV15	few	TRBJ2-3	TRBD2	CATSPLRLAGGTDTQYF
TRBV14	NA	TRBJ2-1	TRBD2	CASSQPVEASGRARQEQFF
TRBV6-1	many	TRBJ2-7	NA	CASSYGLGIEQYF
TRBV7-9	NA	TRBJ1-1	NA	CASSNPLPSGNTEAFF
TRBV9	NA	TRBJ2-7	TRBD1	CASSPRGQATYVQYF
TRBV28	NA	TRBJ2-7	TRBD1	CASSFPGTGGPYEQYF
TRBV7-9	many	TRBJ2-7	TRBD1	CASSFVPGQEALLEQYF
TRBV7-9	NA	TRBJ2-1	NA	CASSLILVDEQFF
TRBV7-6	NA	TRBJ2-7	NA	CASSLGWRDEQYF
TRBV7-9	NA	TRBJ2-3	NA	CASSPIEGSGPTDTQYF
TRBV20-1	NA	TRBJ2-1	NA	CSARGDSINYNEQFF
TRBV6-5	NA	TRBJ1-5	NA	CASSPGDAAHQPQHF
TRBV19	few	TRBJ1-1	NA	CASSIWAGSMNTEAFF
TRBV7-9	NA	TRBJ1-5	TRBD1	CASSFEPTGGHSNQPQHF
TRBV28	NA	TRBJ2-2	NA	CASLAYRERVGELFF
TRBV7-6	NA	TRBJ2-5	NA	CASSPDFGEETQYF
TRBV12-3/TRBV12-4	few	TRBJ2-5	NA	CASSSMPGKETQYF
TRBV10-2	few	TRBJ2-1	TRBD1	CASHSTGTGEYEQFF
TRBV5-6	few	TRBJ2-1	TRBD1	CASSFEQGPEQFF
TRBV10-3	few	TRBJ1-1	NA	CAISGPGPTEAFF
TRBV30	many	TRBJ2-7	TRBD1	CAWTEDREIYEQYF
TRBV9	many	TRBJ1-1	NA	CASSVYGESTEAFF
TRBV7-2	NA	TRBJ2-5	TRBD2	CASSYGLAGETQYF
TRBV18	few	TRBJ1-1	NA	CASSPPGLMNTEAFF
TRBV6-2/TRBV6-3	few	TRBJ2-3	TRBD2	CASSYGGLEIGDTQYF
TRBV5-4	NA	TRBJ2-7	TRBD2	CASSLARGAYEQYF